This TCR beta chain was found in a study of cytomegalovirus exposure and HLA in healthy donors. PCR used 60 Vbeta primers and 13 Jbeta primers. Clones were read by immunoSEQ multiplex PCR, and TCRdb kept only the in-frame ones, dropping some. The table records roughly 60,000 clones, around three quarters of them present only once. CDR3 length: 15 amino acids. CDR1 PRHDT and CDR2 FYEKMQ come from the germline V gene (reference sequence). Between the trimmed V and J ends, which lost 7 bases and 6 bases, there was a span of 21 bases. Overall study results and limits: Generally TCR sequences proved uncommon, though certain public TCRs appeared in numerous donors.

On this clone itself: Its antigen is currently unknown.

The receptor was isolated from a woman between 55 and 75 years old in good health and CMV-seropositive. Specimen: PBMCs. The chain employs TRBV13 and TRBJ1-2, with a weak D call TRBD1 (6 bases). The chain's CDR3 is CASTNSGQRSHGYTF. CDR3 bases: TGTGCCAGCACCAACTCAGGACAGCGCTCACATGGCTACACCTTC. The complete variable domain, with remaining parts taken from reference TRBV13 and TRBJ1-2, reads AAGVIQSPRHLIKEKRETATLKCYPIPRHDTVYWYQQGPGQDPQFLISFYEKMQSDKGSIPDRFSAQQFSDYHSELNMSSLELGDSALYFCASTNSGQRSHGYTFGSGTRLTVV.